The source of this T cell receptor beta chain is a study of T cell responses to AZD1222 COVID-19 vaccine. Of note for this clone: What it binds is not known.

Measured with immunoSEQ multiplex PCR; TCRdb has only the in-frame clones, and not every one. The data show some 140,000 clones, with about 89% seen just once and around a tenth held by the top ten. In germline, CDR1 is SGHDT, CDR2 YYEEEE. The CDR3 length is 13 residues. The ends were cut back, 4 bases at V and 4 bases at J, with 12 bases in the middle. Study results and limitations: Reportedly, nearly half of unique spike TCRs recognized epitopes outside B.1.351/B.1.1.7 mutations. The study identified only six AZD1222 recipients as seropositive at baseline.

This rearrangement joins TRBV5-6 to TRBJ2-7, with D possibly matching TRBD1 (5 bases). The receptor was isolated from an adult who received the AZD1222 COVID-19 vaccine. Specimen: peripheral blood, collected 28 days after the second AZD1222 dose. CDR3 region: CASSRTLFYEQYF. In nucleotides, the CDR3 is TGTGCCAGCAGCCGGACACTATTTTACGAGCAGTACTTC.